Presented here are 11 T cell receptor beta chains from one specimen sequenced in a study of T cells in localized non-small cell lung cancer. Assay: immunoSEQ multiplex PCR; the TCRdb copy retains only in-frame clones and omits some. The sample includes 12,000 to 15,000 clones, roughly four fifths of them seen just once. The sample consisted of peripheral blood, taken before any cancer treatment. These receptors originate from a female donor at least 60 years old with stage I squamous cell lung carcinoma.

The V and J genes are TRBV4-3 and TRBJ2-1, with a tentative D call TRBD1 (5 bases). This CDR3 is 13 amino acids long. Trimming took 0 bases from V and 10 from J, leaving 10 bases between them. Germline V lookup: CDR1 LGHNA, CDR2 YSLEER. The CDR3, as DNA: TGCGCCAGCAGCCAAGATCGTCGGACAGAGCAGTTCTTC. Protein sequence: CASSQDRRTEQFF.

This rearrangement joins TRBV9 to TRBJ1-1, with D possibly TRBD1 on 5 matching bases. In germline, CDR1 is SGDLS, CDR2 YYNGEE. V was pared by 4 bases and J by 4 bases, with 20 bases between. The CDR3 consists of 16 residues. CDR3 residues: CASSQIPGRTTTEAFF. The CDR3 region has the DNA TGTGCCAGCAGCCAGATCCCGGGACGGACGACCACTGAAGCTTTCTTT.

This chain's CDR3 is CASRSGTSAIGELFF. The DNA for the CDR3 is TGTGCCAGCAGATCCGGGACTAGCGCTATCGGGGAGCTGTTTTTT. The rearrangement uses TRBV6-5 and TRBJ2-2, with 10 bases identical to TRBD2. The junction had 8 bases not matched to a gene; V was cut back by 6 bases and J by 7 bases. Germline V lookup: CDR1 MNHEY, CDR2 SVGAGI. The CDR3 length is 15 residues.

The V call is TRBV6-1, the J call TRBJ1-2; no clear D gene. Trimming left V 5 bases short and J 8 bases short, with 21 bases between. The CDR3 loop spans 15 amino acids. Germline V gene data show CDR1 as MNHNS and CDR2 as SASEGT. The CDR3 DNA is TGTGCCAGCAGTCGGGAACCCCGACGGGGAGAAGGCTACACCTTC. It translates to CASSREPRRGEGYTF.

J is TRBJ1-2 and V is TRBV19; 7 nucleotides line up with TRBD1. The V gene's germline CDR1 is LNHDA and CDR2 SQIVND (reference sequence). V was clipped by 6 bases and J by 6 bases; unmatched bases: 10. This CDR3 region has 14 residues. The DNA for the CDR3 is TGTGCCAGTAGCACACAGGGTAGGGGGCATGGCTACACCTTC. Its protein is CASSTQGRGHGYTF.

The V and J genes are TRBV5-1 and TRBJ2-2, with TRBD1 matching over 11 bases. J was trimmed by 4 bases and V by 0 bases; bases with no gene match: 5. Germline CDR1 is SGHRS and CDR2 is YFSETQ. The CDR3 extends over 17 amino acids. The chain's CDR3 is CASSLVPGQGGTGELFF. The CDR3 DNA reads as TGCGCCAGCAGCTTGGTTCCGGGACAGGGGGGCACCGGGGAGCTGTTTTTT.

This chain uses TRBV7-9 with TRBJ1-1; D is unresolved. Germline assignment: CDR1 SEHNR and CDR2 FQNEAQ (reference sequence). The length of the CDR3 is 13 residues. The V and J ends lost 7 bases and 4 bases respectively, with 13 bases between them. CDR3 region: CASTPGWATEAFF. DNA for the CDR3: TGTGCCAGCACCCCCGGCTGGGCCACTGAAGCTTTCTTT.

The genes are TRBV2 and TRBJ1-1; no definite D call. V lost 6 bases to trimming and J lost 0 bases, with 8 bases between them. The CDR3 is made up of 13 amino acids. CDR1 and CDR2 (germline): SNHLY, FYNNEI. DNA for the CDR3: TGTGCCAGCAGGGCAGATGTGAACACTGAAGCTTTCTTT. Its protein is CASRADVNTEAFF.

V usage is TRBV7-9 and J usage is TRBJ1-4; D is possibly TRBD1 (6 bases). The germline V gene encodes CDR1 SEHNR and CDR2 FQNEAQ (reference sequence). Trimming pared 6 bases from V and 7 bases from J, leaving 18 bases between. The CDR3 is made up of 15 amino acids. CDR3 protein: CASSPGQSVLEKLFF. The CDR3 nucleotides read TGTGCCAGCAGTCCCGGACAGTCCGTTCTTGAAAAACTGTTTTTT.

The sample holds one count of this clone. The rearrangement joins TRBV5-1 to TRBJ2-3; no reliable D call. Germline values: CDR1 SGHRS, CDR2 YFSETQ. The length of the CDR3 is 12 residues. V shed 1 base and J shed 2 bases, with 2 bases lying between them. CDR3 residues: CASSLNTDTQYF. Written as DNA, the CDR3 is TGCGCCAGCAGCTTGAACACAGATACGCAGTATTTT.

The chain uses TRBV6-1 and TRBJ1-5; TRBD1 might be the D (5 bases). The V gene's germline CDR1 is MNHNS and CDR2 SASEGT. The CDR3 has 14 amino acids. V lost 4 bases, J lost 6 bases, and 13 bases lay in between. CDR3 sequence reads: CASSAGLISQPQHF. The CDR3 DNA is TGTGCCAGCAGTGCAGGGTTGATCAGTCAGCCCCAGCATTTT.